The 25 T cell receptor beta chains presented below share a single source sample, sequenced in a study of vaccination effects on CD4 cells after COVID-19. What these receptors recognize is not known. Antigen-specific CD4+ T cells expanded by the ViraFEST assay with viral peptide pools were then sequenced. Following a roughly 11-day culture, CD4+ T cells were purified. Nucleocapsid antibody tests were negative, and the vaccine recipients had no prior SARS-CoV-2 infection. TCRdb keeps only in-frame clones here, not all; method: immunoSEQ multiplex PCR. The sample lists about 41,000 clones; 77% were seen once. The sample consisted of CD4+ T cells from PBMCs cultured with HCoV-NL63 spike peptides, taken before COVID-19 vaccination. Receptor source: a human donor who received a COVID-19 vaccine.

This clone came up a few times. The chain combines TRBV4-3 with TRBJ1-6; tentative D call: TRBD1 (6 bases). CDR1 and CDR2 from the germline V gene are LGHNA and YSLEER. V shed 4 bases and J shed 5 bases, with 15 bases lying between them. This CDR3 has 16 residues. CDR3 nucleotide sequence: TGCGCCAGCAGCCCTCGGACAGCTTCTAATAATTCACCCCTCCACTTT. As protein: CASSPRTASNNSPLHF.

Details on this clone: The junction differs from germline at one of its ends, possibly a read error. The chain carries TRBV30 and TRBJ2-5; D is ambiguous. From germline, CDR1 is GTSNPN and CDR2 SVGIG (reference sequence). The CDR3 length is 13 residues. The CDR3 region has the DNA TGTGCCTGGAGTAAAGCAGCACAAGGGACCCAGTACTTC. It codes for CAWSKAAQGTQYF.

The chain has TRBV6-5 and TRBJ2-5, with D perhaps given as TRBD1 or TRBD2 (5 bases each). The CDR3 length is 13 residues. The germline gives CDR1 MNHEY, CDR2 SVGAGI. With 8 bases removed from V and 5 bases from J, the gap between germline ends came to 15 bases. The CDR3 DNA reads as TGTGCCAGCCGAAGTCTAGCAGGGGAGACCCAGTACTTC. It specifies CASRSLAGETQYF.

J is TRBJ1-2 and V is TRBV2; unclear D gene. Trimming left V 7 bases short and J 3 bases short, with 6 bases between. CDR3 length equals 11 residues. CDR1 is SNHLY and CDR2 is FYNNEI in the germline V gene. The CDR3 DNA reads TGTGCCAGCAACGAGGACTATGGCTACACCTTC. Amino acid sequence: CASNEDYGYTF.

The chain recombines TRBV18 with TRBJ1-6; D not resolved. Germline CDR1 KGHSH, CDR2 LQKENI. This CDR3 region has 12 residues. The V and J ends lost 6 bases and 7 bases respectively, with 7 bases between them. The CDR3 coding sequence is TGTGCCAGCTCTCAGGAGAATTCACCCCTCCACTTT. It encodes CASSQENSPLHF.

The rearrangement uses TRBV4-1 and TRBJ1-1; no clear D. The CDR3 is 15 residues long. Germline V gene lookup returns CDR1 MGHRA and CDR2 YSYEKL. Trimming removed 2 bases from V and 0 bases from J, with 10 bases in between. CDR3 residues: CASSQIGPLNTEAFF. The CDR3 DNA is TGCGCCAGCAGCCAAATTGGACCCTTGAACACTGAAGCTTTCTTT.

The chain employs TRBV5-6 and TRBJ2-7; 11 bases agree with TRBD1. The CDR3 runs to 15 residues. Germline values: CDR1 SGHDT, CDR2 YYEEEE. V lost 2 bases to trimming and J lost 6 bases; unmatched junction nucleotides: 7. The CDR3 bases are TGTGCCAGCAGCTTCAGGACAGGGGGCTCAAGCGAGCAGTACGTC. Protein: CASSFRTGGSSEQYV.

J is TRBJ1-2 and V is TRBV29-1, with 7 positions matching TRBD1. The CDR3 has 14 residues. With 3 bases clipped from V and 0 bases from J, the junction kept 4 bases outside the gene matches. Germline CDR1 SQVTM, CDR2 ANQGSEA. The CDR3 DNA is TGCAGCGTTGAGGGGACAGCTACTAACTATGGCTACACCTTC. It codes for CSVEGTATNYGYTF.

Only a few counts were recorded for this clone. The gene calls are TRBV30 and TRBJ1-4, with D hard to call. The V gene's germline CDR1 is GTSNPN and CDR2 SVGIG (reference sequence). V shed 3 bases and J shed 6 bases, with 8 bases lying between them. The CDR3 extends over 12 amino acids. The CDR3 here is CAWSRSYEKLFF. CDR3 sequence (DNA): TGTGCCTGGAGCCGCTCCTATGAAAAACTGTTTTTT.

This sequence joins TRBV12-3 or TRBV12-4 and TRBJ1-4, with TRBD1 as a possible D gene (5 bases). CDR3 length: 13 residues. V lost 5 bases, J lost 5 bases, and 9 bases lay in between. The CDR3 nucleotides read TGTGCCAGCAGTGGGGGGGAGAATGAAAAACTGTTTTTT. It specifies CASSGGENEKLFF.

This clone was counted once. The chain couples TRBV29-1 to TRBJ1-2; 8 bases match TRBD1. V was clipped by 6 bases and J by 8 bases; unmatched bases: 11. This CDR3 comprises 13 residues. Germline values: CDR1 SQVTM, CDR2 ANQGSEA. Written as DNA, the CDR3 is TGCAGCGTCAGTGTGCAGGGGGCGGGAGGCTACACCTTC. Translation gives CSVSVQGAGGYTF.

This chain joins TRBV5-1 and TRBJ2-5; 9 bases align to TRBD1. The junction had 6 bases not matched to a gene; V was cut back by 6 bases and J by 3 bases. Germline V lookup: CDR1 SGHRS, CDR2 YFSETQ. The CDR3 runs 14 residues. CDR3 DNA sequence: TGCGCCAGCATCCCAGGGACAGGGAAAGAGACCCAGTACTTC. Its translation is CASIPGTGKETQYF.

The rearrangement joins TRBV10-1 to TRBJ2-1; D may be TRBD1 (5 bases). The CDR3 is made up of 13 amino acids. Germline CDR1 is WNHNN and CDR2 is SYGVQD (reference sequence). V was pared by 2 bases and J by 3 bases, with 5 bases between. CDR3 protein: CASSEDSYNEQFF. CDR3 DNA sequence: TGCGCCAGCAGTGAGGACAGCTACAATGAGCAGTTCTTC.

The chain couples TRBV7-9 to TRBJ2-1; 7 bases are shared with TRBD2. Losses at the gene ends were 5 bases for V and 4 bases for J; bases not matched to a gene: 14. From germline, CDR1 is SEHNR and CDR2 FQNEAQ (reference sequence). This CDR3 is 17 amino acids long. The CDR3 nucleotides read TGTGCCAGCAGCCCCACCGCGGGTCGCGGGGGATACAATGAGCAGTTCTTC. It encodes CASSPTAGRGGYNEQFF. The full variable domain, completed using reference TRBV7-9 and TRBJ2-1, is DTGVSQNPRHKITKRGQNVTFRCDPISEHNRLYWYRQTLGQGPEFLTYFQNEAQLEKSRLLSDRFSAERPKGSFSTLEIQRTEQGDSAMYLCASSPTAGRGGYNEQFFGPGTRLTVL.

The DNA of the CDR3 is TGCGCCAGCCGTACAACCTCAGGACAGGTCTATGGCTACACCTTC. Translated, it gives CASRTTSGQVYGYTF. The chain is built from TRBV5-1 and TRBJ1-2, with TRBD1 identical over 7 bases. The J segment lost 4 bases and the V segment lost 7 bases, leaving 13 bases of the junction unmatched. Germline loops: CDR1 SGHRS, CDR2 YFSETQ. The CDR3 is 15 residues long.

The V and J genes are TRBV7-2 and TRBJ1-2; no firm D call. V lost 6 bases, J lost 2 bases, and 10 bases lay in between. The germline gives CDR1 SGHTA, CDR2 FQGNSA. The CDR3 is 13 residues long. Here the CDR3 reads CASRAGKNYGYTF. CDR3 bases: TGTGCCAGCAGGGCTGGGAAGAACTATGGCTACACCTTC.

The V gene is TRBV6-5, the J gene TRBJ2-2; 8 nucleotides match TRBD2. The J segment lost 8 bases and the V segment lost 5 bases, leaving 4 bases of the junction unmatched. This CDR3 spans 13 amino acids. Germline CDR1 MNHEY, CDR2 SVGAGI. The CDR3 nucleotides are TGTGCCAGCAGTACGCGGGGGGAGGGGGAGCTGTTTTTT. This sequence encodes CASSTRGEGELFF.

The chain links TRBV6-2 or TRBV6-3 to TRBJ2-1; D might be TRBD1 (6 bases). The germline V and J ends were trimmed by 4 bases and 9 bases, with 13 bases remaining between them. CDR1 is MNHEY and CDR2 is SVGEGT in the germline V gene. The CDR3 covers 13 residues. CDR3 loop: CASSFNQGFEQFF. The CDR3 coding sequence is TGTGCCAGCAGTTTTAACCAGGGGTTTGAGCAGTTCTTC.

The J gene is TRBJ2-5, the V gene TRBV2, with a tentative D call TRBD1 (5 bases). This CDR3 has 13 amino acids. The germline V gene has CDR1 SNHLY and CDR2 FYNNEI. Trimming left V 8 bases short and J 1 base short, with 11 bases between. The CDR3 region is CASGDSLQETQYF. CDR3 bases: TGTGCCAGCGGCGACAGTCTCCAAGAGACCCAGTACTTC.

This clone came up once. The genes are TRBV5-1 and TRBJ2-3, with TRBD2 matching over 13 bases. The V gene end was trimmed by 0 bases and the J gene end by 1 base; junction bases not matched to a gene: 2. This CDR3 has 17 residues. Germline V lookup: CDR1 SGHRS, CDR2 YFSETQ. The CDR3 region has the DNA TGCGCCAGCAGCTTGGTAGGGACTAGCGGGGGCACAGATACGCAGTATTTT. Translated, it gives CASSLVGTSGGTDTQYF.

The chain recombines TRBV5-4 with TRBJ1-2; 8 bases are a match to TRBD1. Looked up from germline, CDR1 is SGHNT and CDR2 is YYREEE (reference sequence). The CDR3 runs to 14 residues. Unmatched junction bases numbered 8, after V lost 4 bases and J lost 6 bases. CDR3 in DNA: TGTGCCAGCAGCAAATTAGACAGGGGAAATGGCTACACCTTC. Translation: CASSKLDRGNGYTF.

J is TRBJ1-6 and V is TRBV5-4; D gene ambiguous. V was pared by 2 bases and J by 2 bases, with 8 bases between. Looked up from germline, CDR1 is SGHNT and CDR2 is YYREEE (reference sequence). The CDR3 sequence is 15 residues long. As DNA, the CDR3 is TGTGCCAGCAGCTTAGAGGGAACCTATAATTCACCCCTCCACTTT. Encoded protein: CASSLEGTYNSPLHF. Combining the CDR3 with reference TRBV5-4 and TRBJ1-6 gives the whole variable domain ETGVTQSPTHLIKTRGQQVTLRCSSQSGHNTVSWYQQALGQGPQFIFQYYREEENGRGNFPPRFSGLQFPNYSSELNVNALELDDSALYLCASSLEGTYNSPLHFGNGTRLTVT.

As for this clone: The junction does not match germline at one end; this may be a read error. The CDR3 sequence is CASREGTSGGAKNIQYF. Here the CDR3 DNA reads TGTGCCAGCAGAGAAGGGACTAGCGGGGGGGCCAAGAACATTCAGTACTTC. The chain uses TRBV6-1 and TRBJ2-4, with 16 nucleotides matching TRBD2. From germline, CDR1 is MNHNS and CDR2 SASEGT. The CDR3 sequence is 17 residues long.

This clone has only a few counts. The chain is built from TRBV2 and TRBJ1-1; maybe TRBD1 (6 bases). This CDR3 is 14 amino acids long. Looked up from germline, CDR1 is SNHLY and CDR2 is FYNNEI. The ends were cut back, 6 bases at V and 4 bases at J, with 15 bases in the middle. CDR3 nucleotide sequence: TGTGCCAGCAGGATACAGGGTCAGGGCACTGAAGCTTTCTTT. Amino acid sequence: CASRIQGQGTEAFF.

This chain joins TRBV5-4 and TRBJ2-7, with 9 bases that match TRBD2. The CDR3 totals 14 residues. V gave up 6 bases and J gave up 5 bases; unmatched junction bases: 9. Germline CDR1 is SGHNT and CDR2 is YYREEE (reference sequence). CDR3 in DNA: TGTGCCAGCATCGATGCCGGGACTAGCAACGAGCAGTACGTC. It codes for CASIDAGTSNEQYV.